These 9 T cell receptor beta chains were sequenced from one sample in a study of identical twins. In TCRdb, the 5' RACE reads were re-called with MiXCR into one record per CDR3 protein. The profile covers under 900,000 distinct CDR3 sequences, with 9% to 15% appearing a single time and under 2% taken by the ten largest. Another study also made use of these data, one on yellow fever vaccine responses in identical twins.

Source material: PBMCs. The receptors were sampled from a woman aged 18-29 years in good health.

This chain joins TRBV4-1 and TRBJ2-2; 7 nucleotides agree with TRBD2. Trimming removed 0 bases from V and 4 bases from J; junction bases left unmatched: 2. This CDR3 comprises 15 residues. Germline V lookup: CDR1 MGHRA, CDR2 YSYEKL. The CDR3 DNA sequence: TGCGCCAGCAGCCAAGAAGGGAGGGGCACCGGGGAGCTGTTTTTT. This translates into CASSQEGRGTGELFF.

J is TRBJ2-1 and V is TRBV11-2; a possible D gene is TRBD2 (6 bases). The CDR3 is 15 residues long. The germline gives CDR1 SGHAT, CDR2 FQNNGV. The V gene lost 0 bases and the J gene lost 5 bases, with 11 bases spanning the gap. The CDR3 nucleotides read TGTGCCAGCAGCTTAGAGGATAGCGGTAACAATGAGCAGTTCTTC. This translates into CASSLEDSGNNEQFF.

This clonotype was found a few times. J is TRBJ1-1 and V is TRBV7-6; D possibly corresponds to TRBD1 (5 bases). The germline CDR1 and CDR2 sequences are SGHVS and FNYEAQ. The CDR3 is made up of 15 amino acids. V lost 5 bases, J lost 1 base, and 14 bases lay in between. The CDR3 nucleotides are TGTGCCAGCAGCCCCCGGCCGGGGGGGAACACTGAAGCTTTCTTT. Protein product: CASSPRPGGNTEAFF. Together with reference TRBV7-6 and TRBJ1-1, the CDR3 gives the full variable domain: GAGVSQSPRYKVTKRGQDVALRCDPISGHVSLYWYRQALGQGPEFLTYFNYEAQQDKSGLPNDRFSAERPEGSISTLTIQRTEQRDSAMYRCASSPRPGGNTEAFFGQGTRLTVV.

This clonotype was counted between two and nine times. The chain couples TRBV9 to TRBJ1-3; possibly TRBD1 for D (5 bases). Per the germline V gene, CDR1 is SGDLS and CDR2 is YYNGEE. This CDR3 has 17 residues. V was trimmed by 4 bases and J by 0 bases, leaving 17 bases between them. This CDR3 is CASSRRQNIHSGNTIYF. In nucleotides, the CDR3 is TGTGCCAGCAGCCGACGACAGAATATCCACTCTGGAAACACCATATATTTT.

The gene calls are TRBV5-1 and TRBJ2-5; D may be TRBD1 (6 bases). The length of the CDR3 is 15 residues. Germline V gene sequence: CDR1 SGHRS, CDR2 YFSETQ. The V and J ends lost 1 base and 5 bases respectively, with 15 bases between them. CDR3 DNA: TGCGCCAGCAGCTTGTCTCCAGGGGTAGGCGAGACCCAGTACTTC. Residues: CASSLSPGVGETQYF.

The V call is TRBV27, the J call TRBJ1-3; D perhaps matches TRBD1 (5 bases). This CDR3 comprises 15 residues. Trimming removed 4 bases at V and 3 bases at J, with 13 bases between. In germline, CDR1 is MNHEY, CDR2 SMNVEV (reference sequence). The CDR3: CASSSQGADGNTIYF. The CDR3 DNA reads TGTGCCAGCAGTTCCCAGGGAGCCGATGGAAACACCATATATTTT.

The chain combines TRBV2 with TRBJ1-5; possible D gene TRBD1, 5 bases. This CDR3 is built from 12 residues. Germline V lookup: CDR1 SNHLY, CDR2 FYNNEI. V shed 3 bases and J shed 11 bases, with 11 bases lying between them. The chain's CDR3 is CASSEEQVAQHF. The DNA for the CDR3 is TGTGCCAGCAGTGAGGAACAGGTTGCCCAGCATTTT.

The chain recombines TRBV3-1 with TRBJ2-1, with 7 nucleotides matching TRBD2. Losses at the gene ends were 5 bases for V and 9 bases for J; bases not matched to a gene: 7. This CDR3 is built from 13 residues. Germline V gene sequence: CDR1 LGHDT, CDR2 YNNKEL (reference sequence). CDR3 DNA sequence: TGTGCCAGCAGCGGGCGGGAGAATGTTGAGCAGTTCTTC. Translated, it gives CASSGRENVEQFF.

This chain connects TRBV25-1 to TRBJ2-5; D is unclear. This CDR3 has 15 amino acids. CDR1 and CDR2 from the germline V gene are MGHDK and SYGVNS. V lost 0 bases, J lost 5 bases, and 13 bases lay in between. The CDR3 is CASSEYLVIGETQYF. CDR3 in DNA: TGTGCCAGCAGTGAATACCTAGTAATAGGGGAGACCCAGTACTTC.